These T cell receptor beta chains were read from a single sample in a study of response to subunit inactivated influenza vaccine. MiXCR, applied by TCRdb to the RT-PCR reads, yields one record per CDR3 protein. The sample records about 160,000 distinct CDR3 sequences, about a tenth being singletons. This sample comprised non-naive T cells sorted from PBMCs, obtained about 40 days after vaccination. All receptors derive from a man aged 45-60 years who received an inactivated influenza vaccine. The CDR3 runs from the conserved cysteine through the conserved F or W. The D gene is left open where the match is weak. Size values are once, few and many counts, or a class for expanded clones, and some rows have none.

D gene	clone size	J gene	V gene	CDR3 protein	CDR3 DNA
NA	few	TRBJ2-4	TRBV28	CASKTRNIQYF	TGTGCCAGCAAAACACGAAACATTCAGTACTTC
TRBD2	few	TRBJ2-1	TRBV12-3/TRBV12-4	CASSLTGTSGRSEQFF	TGTGCCAGCAGTTTAACCGGGACTAGCGGGAGGAGTGAGCAGTTCTTC
NA	many	TRBJ2-5	TRBV12-3/TRBV12-4	CASSFRQEETQYF	TGTGCCAGCAGTTTTAGGCAAGAAGAGACCCAGTACTTC
NA	NA	TRBJ1-2	TRBV6-1	CASREEQAPNYGYTF	TGTGCCAGCAGAGAAGAACAGGCTCCTAACTATGGCTACACCTTC
NA	few	TRBJ2-3	TRBV5-6	CASSLNGGARTDTQYF	TGTGCCAGCAGCTTGAATGGGGGGGCGCGCACAGATACGCAGTATTTT
NA	many	TRBJ2-7	TRBV19	CASSIQDSYEQYF	TGTGCCAGTAGTATACAGGACTCCTACGAGCAGTACTTC
NA	NA	TRBJ2-7	TRBV5-1	CASSQAPSTRYEQYF	TGCGCCAGCAGCCAAGCCCCATCAACCCGTTACGAGCAGTACTTC
NA	many	TRBJ1-2	TRBV7-3	CASSSLAGPYGYTF	TGTGCCAGCAGCTCCTTAGCTGGCCCCTATGGCTACACCTTC
NA	many	TRBJ2-7	TRBV20-1	CSARGTFKAYEQYF	TGCAGTGCTAGAGGGACATTTAAAGCCTACGAGCAGTACTTC
TRBD1	few	TRBJ2-2	TRBV5-1	CASSSGQLDTGELFF	TGCGCCAGCAGCTCGGGACAGCTGGACACCGGGGAGCTGTTTTTT
NA	NA	TRBJ1-6	TRBV7-2	CASRPSGGPLHF	TGTGCCAGCAGACCCAGTGGGGGCCCCCTCCACTTT
NA	many	TRBJ2-1	TRBV24-1	CATSDLQTDYNEQFF	TGTGCCACCAGTGATTTGCAAACCGATTACAATGAGCAGTTCTTC
TRBD1	NA	TRBJ2-6	TRBV29-1	CSVRGDRVLGANVLTF	TGCAGCGTGAGAGGGGACAGGGTTCTTGGGGCCAACGTCCTGACTTTC
TRBD1	few	TRBJ2-7	TRBV20-1	CSASTDRGNEQYF	TGCAGTGCTAGCACAGACAGGGGGAACGAGCAGTACTTC
TRBD2	few	TRBJ2-3	TRBV28	CASLTSGGIADTQYF	TGTGCCAGTCTTACTAGCGGGGGGATCGCAGATACGCAGTATTTT
NA	few	TRBJ1-2	TRBV20-1	CSASDGPLYGYTF	TGCAGTGCTTCGGACGGACCCCTCTATGGCTACACCTTC
NA	NA	TRBJ1-5	TRBV7-8	CASSSRAQSGNQPQHF	TGTGCCAGCAGCTCCCGGGCCCAAAGTGGCAATCAGCCCCAGCATTTT
NA	NA	TRBJ1-3	TRBV6-1	CASSPSGGSSGNTIYF	TGTGCCAGCAGTCCCTCTGGGGGAAGCTCTGGAAACACCATATATTTT
NA	many	TRBJ1-1	TRBV11-2	CASSLVGNTEAFF	TGTGCCAGCAGCTTAGTTGGGAACACTGAAGCTTTCTTT
NA	NA	TRBJ2-3	TRBV20-1	CSAYGGQGASTDMQYF	TGCAGTGCTTACGGGGGGCAGGGGGCTAGCACAGATATGCAGTATTTT
NA	many	TRBJ2-1	TRBV3-1	CASSQFNEQFF	TGTGCCAGCAGCCAATTTAATGAGCAGTTCTTC
TRBD2	NA	TRBJ2-1	TRBV19	CASSTPLSSSGGTYYNEQFF	TGTGCCAGTAGTACCCCCCTGAGTTCGAGCGGGGGGACATATTACAATGAGCAGTTCTTC
NA	NA	TRBJ2-4	TRBV12-3/TRBV12-4	CASRTGWGAKNIQYF	TGTGCCAGCAGAACTGGTTGGGGGGCCAAAAACATTCAGTACTTC
TRBD2	NA	TRBJ2-7	TRBV20-1	CSAWGGTSGYEQYF	TGCAGTGCCTGGGGCGGGACTAGCGGTTACGAGCAGTACTTC
NA	few	TRBJ2-3	TRBV9	CASSVGNTQYF	TGTGCCAGCAGCGTAGGCAATACGCAGTATTTT
NA	few	TRBJ2-1	TRBV5-1	CASSSLTAEQFF	TGCGCCAGCAGCTCCCTTACGGCCGAGCAGTTCTTC
NA	few	TRBJ2-7	TRBV7-8	CASSLTIEQYF	TGTGCCAGCAGCCTCACTATCGAGCAGTACTTC
NA	many	TRBJ2-1	TRBV20-1	CSARSQSWNEQFF	TGCAGTGCTAGAAGTCAATCGTGGAATGAGCAGTTCTTC
NA	NA	TRBJ1-6	TRBV6-1	CAIRAEGPYNSPLHF	TGTGCCATCAGGGCGGAGGGACCCTATAATTCACCCCTCCACTTT
NA	few	TRBJ2-7	TRBV20-1	CSATRRGYSYEQYF	TGCAGTGCTACCAGACGGGGTTACTCCTACGAGCAGTACTTC
NA	few	TRBJ2-6	TRBV11-1	CASNKRAGSGANVLTF	TGTGCCAGCAACAAACGAGCAGGGTCTGGGGCCAACGTCCTGACTTTC
NA	NA	TRBJ2-7	TRBV10-3	CAISESRAGRYEQYF	TGTGCCATCAGTGAGTCTAGGGCTGGTAGGTACGAGCAGTACTTC
TRBD2	few	TRBJ2-1	TRBV6-1	CASREGTSVEQFF	TGTGCCAGCAGAGAAGGGACTAGCGTAGAGCAGTTCTTC
TRBD2	NA	TRBJ2-3	TRBV29-1	CSVDSAGRYTDTQYF	TGCAGCGTTGATTCAGCGGGAAGATACACAGATACGCAGTATTTT
TRBD2	many	TRBJ2-3	TRBV24-1	CATSLAGSSTDTQYF	TGTGCCACCAGTTTAGCGGGATCTAGCACAGATACGCAGTATTTT
TRBD2	NA	TRBJ2-3	TRBV28	CASSGLVNRNTQYF	TGTGCCAGCAGCGGACTAGTCAATAGAAATACGCAGTATTTT
TRBD1	NA	TRBJ2-5	TRBV7-7	CASSTGTAETQYF	TGTGCCAGCAGCACCGGGACAGCCGAGACCCAGTACTTC
TRBD2	few	TRBJ2-5	TRBV10-3	CAISDSSGRGAETQYF	TGTGCCATCAGTGACAGTAGCGGGAGGGGTGCAGAGACCCAGTACTTC
NA	NA	TRBJ1-3	TRBV4-1	CASSQGVIFRGNTIYF	TGCGCCAGCAGCCAAGGTGTAATCTTCCGGGGAAACACCATATATTTT
NA	NA	TRBJ1-2	TRBV6-1	CASSEAGVMRGYTF	TGTGCCAGCAGTGAAGCGGGGGTTATGAGGGGCTACACCTTC